The present entry profiles one TCR beta chain with its context. What this receptor recognizes is not known. No much larger clone exists at a distance of one base, and base qualities are not known. The CDR3 regions of human TCRbeta chains were analyzed by immunosequencing. The original methods were these. Repertoire TCRs were checked for matches against a reference library of SARS-CoV-2-specific TCRs that had been generated using the MIRA antigen-specificity platform. Breadth was defined as the fraction of unique TCRs that were SARS-CoV-2-associated. Depth was defined as the fraction of total T cells that were SARS-CoV-2-associated. Each spike-specific TCR was assigned to its reactive spike region and to a CD4 or CD8 class using the MIRA data. Log10-transformed breadth and depth values were compared by one-way ANOVA with Sidak's multiple comparisons tests. TCRdb took over this immuneACCESS table, retaining in-frame rearrangements with V and J assigned. Such tables are incomplete; in checked studies, under half of the missing clones stem from an unresolved V gene, and the remainder is unexplained. For V, J and clone size, that table is used; D and trimming come from the DNA. This sample comprises around 140,000 clones, about 90% of them detected only once. Together, the top ten hold around 10% of the sample.

This sample is drawn from a study of T cell responses to AZD1222 COVID-19 vaccine (dated by TCRdb to the early 2020s). The study in broad terms: TCR sequencing covered about 230 trial participants: about 210 given two doses of AZD1222 and 26 given two doses of MenACWY control vaccine. Trial participants were enrolled by age into 18-55, 56-69 and 70-plus year subgroups, with about 150, 28 and 57 TCR-sequenced participants respectively. Broader findings and caveats from the paper: Because no samples from the day 14 peak response were available, repertoires could be characterized only after the peak T cell response. The vaccine-associated CD4 TCRs covered the entire spike protein, and the dominant responses fell in regions 160-218 and 743-854. Conclusions about previously exposed vaccinees are limited, since just 6 or 7 AZD1222 recipients were seropositive for SARS-CoV-2 at baseline. In the small 56-69-year group, the increase in depth fell short of significance, most likely because of low power. A significant rise in spike-specific TCR breadth and depth was observed after two AZD1222 doses relative to day 0 and relative to MenACWY recipients. Participants were mostly white British, with more females than males. The authors suggested clonal diversity may have been underestimated. Nearly half of unique spike-specific TCRs reportedly recognized epitopes outside regions mutated in the B.1.351 and B.1.1.7 variants.

Ends trimmed: V by 10 bases, J by 2 bases; bases unmatched to a gene: 11. The germline V gene specifies MNHEY as CDR1 and SVGAGI as CDR2. The CDR3 has 15 amino acids, counting the end cysteine and phenylalanine. The retained sequence is limited to the CDR3, 45 bases, with the frame set at the first base. According to the study, the label for this sample's time point signals: about 28 days (+/-7) after the second vaccine dose. Because spike-specific TCR depth and breadth did not differ between the two schedules, AZD1222 recipients who got a second dose at roughly 4 weeks were pooled with those who got a second dose at roughly 12 weeks. The vaccinee samples were drawn from two UK trials, COV001 and COV002, one of which was a single-blind randomized controlled phase 2/3 trial testing AZD1222 (ChAdOx1 nCoV-19) in healthy adults. Trial participant PBMC samples were collected at day 0 and day 28 after the second dose for TCRbeta chain sequencing.

The source material was peripheral blood, sampled 28 days after the second AZD1222 dose. The TCR comes from an adult who received the AZD1222 COVID-19 vaccine. The sequence links TRBV6-5 to TRBJ1-1; 9 middle bases align to TRBD1. The nucleotides are TGTGCCACCTCCCCGGACAGGGGAATTAACACTGAAGCTTTCTTT. It encodes CATSPDRGINTEAFF.